The clone carrying this T cell receptor (beta chain) was counted a single time. Antigen specificity is unknown. The entry originates in a study of T cell responses to AZD1222 COVID-19 vaccine. On the study more broadly: Second-dose schedules of about 4 or about 12 weeks were combined. Findings of the study overall: At 160-218 and 743-854, vaccine-associated CD4 TCRs were dominant, and they spanned spike.

Profiled with immunoSEQ multiplex PCR; TCRdb holds only in-frame clones, not every one. The profile shows over 140,000 clones, roughly 92% of them singletons. This CDR3 spans 14 amino acids. CDR1 and CDR2 (germline): MDHEN, SYDVKM. V shed 4 bases, J shed 7 bases, and the junction held 4 bases outside the gene matches. The clonotype was recovered from an adult in good health. This chain links TRBV28 with TRBJ1-6; TRBD1 agrees at 7 bases. Material: peripheral blood, obtained on day 0 of AZD1222 vaccination. The CDR3 here is CASSSGTDNSPLHF. DNA of the CDR3: TGTGCCAGCAGTTCCGGGACAGACAATTCACCCCTCCACTTT.